Below are 4 T cell receptor beta chains sequenced from a single sample in a study of blood T cell repertoires in COVID-19. The assay was immunoSEQ multiplex PCR, and TCRdb's table has in-frame clones only and misses some. Of approximately 110,000 clones in the sample, over 65% were seen once. The sequencing input was peripheral blood. The receptors here all came from a woman aged 40 to 50 with acute or convalescent COVID-19.

The chain recombines TRBV3-1 (or the pseudogene TRBV3-2) with TRBJ1-2; no clear D. This CDR3 is built from 15 residues. Germline loops: CDR1 LGHDT, CDR2 YNNKEL (reference sequence). V shed 0 bases and J shed 2 bases, with 10 bases lying between them. The CDR3: CASSQDFGGNYGYTF. The CDR3 DNA reads TGTGCCAGCAGCCAAGATTTTGGAGGGAACTATGGCTACACCTTC.

This clone was counted a single time. This sequence joins TRBV5-1 and TRBJ1-2; weak D call: TRBD1 (6 bases). CDR3 length equals 12 residues. Trimming took 4 bases from V and 7 from J, leaving 11 bases between them. CDR1 and CDR2 from the germline V gene are SGHRS and YFSETQ. CDR3 loop: CASSASGAGYTF. CDR3 nucleotides: TGCGCCAGCAGCGCCTCAGGGGCTGGCTACACCTTC.

V and J are TRBV6-2 or TRBV6-3 and TRBJ1-2, with 7 bases fitting TRBD1. Germline CDR1 MNHEY, CDR2 SVGEGT. Trimming took 6 bases from V and 4 from J; bases not matched to a gene: 11. CDR3 length: 15 amino acids. The CDR3 reads CASSRPDRAIYGYTF. The CDR3 DNA reads TGTGCCAGCAGCCGCCCAGACAGGGCCATCTATGGCTACACCTTC.

The chain carries TRBV28 and TRBJ1-2; D gene unclear. Trimming took off 1 base at V and 6 bases at J, with 15 bases between the two ends. CDR3 length: 15 residues. Germline values: CDR1 MDHEN, CDR2 SYDVKM. The CDR3 DNA reads as TGTGCCAGCAGTTTATTCACCCTGCCGCGGAATGGCTACACCTTC. Encoded protein: CASSLFTLPRNGYTF.